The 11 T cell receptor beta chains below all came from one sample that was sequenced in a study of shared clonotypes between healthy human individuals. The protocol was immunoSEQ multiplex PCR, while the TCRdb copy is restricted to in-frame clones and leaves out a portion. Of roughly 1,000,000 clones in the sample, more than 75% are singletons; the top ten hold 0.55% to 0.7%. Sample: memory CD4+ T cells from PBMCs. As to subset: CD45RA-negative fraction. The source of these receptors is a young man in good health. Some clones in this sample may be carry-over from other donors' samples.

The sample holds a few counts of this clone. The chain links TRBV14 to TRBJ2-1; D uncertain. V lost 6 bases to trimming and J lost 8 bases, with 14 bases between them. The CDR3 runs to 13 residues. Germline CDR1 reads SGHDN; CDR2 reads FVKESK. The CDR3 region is CASSQLTTDEQFF. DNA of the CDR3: TGTGCCAGCAGTCAACTAACCACCGATGAGCAGTTCTTC.

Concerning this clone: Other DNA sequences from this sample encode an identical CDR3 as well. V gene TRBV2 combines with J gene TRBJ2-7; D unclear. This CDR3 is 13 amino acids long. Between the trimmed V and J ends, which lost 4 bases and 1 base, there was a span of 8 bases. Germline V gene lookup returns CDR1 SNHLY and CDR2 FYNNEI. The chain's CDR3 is CASSVSGSYEQYF. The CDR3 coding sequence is TGTGCCAGCAGTGTTTCAGGTTCCTACGAGCAGTACTTC.

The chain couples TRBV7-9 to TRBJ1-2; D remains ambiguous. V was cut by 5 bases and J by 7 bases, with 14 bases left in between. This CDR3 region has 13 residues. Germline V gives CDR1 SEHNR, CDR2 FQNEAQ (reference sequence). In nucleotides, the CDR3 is TGTGCCAGCAGCCAAGAACGGGGTCTTGGCTACACCTTC. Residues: CASSQERGLGYTF.

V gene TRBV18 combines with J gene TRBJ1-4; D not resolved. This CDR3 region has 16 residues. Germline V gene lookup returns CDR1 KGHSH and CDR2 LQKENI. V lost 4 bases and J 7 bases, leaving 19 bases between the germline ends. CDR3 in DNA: TGTGCCAGCTCACGGACCGACACTCAGTTAGGTGAAAAACTGTTTTTT. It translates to CASSRTDTQLGEKLFF.

CDR3 protein: CASSRTGFSGNTIYF. As DNA, the CDR3 is TGTGCCAGCAGTCGGACAGGGTTCTCTGGAAACACCATATATTTT. The chain couples TRBV28 to TRBJ1-3; 8 bases match TRBD1. The V gene's germline CDR1 is MDHEN and CDR2 SYDVKM. The CDR3 length is 15 residues. Trimming cost V 5 bases and J 0 bases; bases outside gene matches: 3.

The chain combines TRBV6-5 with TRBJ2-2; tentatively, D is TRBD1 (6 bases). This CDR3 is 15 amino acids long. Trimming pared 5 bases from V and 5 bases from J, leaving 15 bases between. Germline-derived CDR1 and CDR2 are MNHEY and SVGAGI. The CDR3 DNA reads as TGTGCCAGCAGTCGGAACAGGGATAATACCGGGGAGCTGTTTTTT. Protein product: CASSRNRDNTGELFF.

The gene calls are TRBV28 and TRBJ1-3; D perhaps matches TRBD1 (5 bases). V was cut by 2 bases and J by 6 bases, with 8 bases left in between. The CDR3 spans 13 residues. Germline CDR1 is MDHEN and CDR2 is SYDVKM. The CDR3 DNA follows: TGTGCCAGCAGTTTACAGGGAGCAAACACCATATATTTT. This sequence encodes CASSLQGANTIYF.

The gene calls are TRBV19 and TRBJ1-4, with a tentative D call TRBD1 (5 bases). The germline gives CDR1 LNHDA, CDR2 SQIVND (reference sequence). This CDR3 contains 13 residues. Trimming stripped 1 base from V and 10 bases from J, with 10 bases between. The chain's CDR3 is CASSIVQVGKLFF. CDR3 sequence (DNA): TGTGCCAGTAGTATAGTACAGGTTGGAAAACTGTTTTTT.

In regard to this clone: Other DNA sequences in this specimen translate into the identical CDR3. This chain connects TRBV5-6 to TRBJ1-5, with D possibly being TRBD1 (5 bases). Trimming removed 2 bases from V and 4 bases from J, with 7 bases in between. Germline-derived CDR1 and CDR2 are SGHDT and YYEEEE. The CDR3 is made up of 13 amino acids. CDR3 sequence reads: CASSFDRNQPQHF. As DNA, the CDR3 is TGTGCCAGCAGCTTCGACAGAAATCAGCCCCAGCATTTT.

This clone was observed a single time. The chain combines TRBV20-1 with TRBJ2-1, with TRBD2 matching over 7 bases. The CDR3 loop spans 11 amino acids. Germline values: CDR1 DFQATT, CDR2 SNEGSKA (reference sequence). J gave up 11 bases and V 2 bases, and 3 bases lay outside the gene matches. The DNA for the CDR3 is TGCAGTGCTAGACAGGGAGGGCAGCAGTTCTTC. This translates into CSARQGGQQFF.

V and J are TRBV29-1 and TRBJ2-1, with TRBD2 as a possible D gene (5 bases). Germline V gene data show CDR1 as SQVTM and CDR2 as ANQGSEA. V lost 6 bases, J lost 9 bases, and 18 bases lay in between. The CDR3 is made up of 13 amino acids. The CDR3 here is CSVRSGRWAEQFF. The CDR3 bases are TGCAGCGTAAGAAGCGGTCGATGGGCTGAGCAGTTCTTC.